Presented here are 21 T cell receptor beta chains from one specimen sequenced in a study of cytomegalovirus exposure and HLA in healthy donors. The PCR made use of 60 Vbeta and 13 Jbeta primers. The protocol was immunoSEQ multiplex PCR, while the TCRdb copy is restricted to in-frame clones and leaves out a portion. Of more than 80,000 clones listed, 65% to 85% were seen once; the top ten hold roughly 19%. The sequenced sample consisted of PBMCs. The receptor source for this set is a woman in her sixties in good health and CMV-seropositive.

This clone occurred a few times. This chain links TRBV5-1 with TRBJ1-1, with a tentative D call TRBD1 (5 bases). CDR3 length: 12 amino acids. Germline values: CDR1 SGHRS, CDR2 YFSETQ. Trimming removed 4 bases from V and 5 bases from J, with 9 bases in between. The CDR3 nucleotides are TGCGCCAGCAGCCCGAAGGGGACTGAAGCTTTCTTT. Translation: CASSPKGTEAFF. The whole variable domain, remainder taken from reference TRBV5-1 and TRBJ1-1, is KAGVTQTPRYLIKTRGQQVTLSCSPISGHRSVSWYQQTPGQGLQFLFEYFSETQRNKGNFPGRFSGRQFSNSRSEMNVSTLELGDSALYLCASSPKGTEAFFGQGTRLTVV.

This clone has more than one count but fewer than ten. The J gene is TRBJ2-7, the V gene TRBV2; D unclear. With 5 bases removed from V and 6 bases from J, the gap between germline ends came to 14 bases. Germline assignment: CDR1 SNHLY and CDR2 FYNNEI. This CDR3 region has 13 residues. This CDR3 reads CASSPPPRGEQYF. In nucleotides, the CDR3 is TGTGCCAGCAGTCCCCCACCGAGAGGCGAGCAGTACTTC.

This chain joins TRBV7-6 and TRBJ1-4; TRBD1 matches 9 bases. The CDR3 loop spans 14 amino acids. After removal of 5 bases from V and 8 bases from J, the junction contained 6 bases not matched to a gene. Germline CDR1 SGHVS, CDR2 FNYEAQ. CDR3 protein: CASSQGQGGEKLFF. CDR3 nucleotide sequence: TGTGCCAGCAGCCAGGGACAGGGAGGCGAAAAACTGTTTTTT.

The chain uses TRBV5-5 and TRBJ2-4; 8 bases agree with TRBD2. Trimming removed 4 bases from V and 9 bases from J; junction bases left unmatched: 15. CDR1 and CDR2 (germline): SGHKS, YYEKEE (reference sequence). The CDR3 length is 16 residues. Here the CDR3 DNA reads TGTGCCAGCAGCACCTTTGCGGGAGGACTGTCCAGCATTCAGTACTTC. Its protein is CASSTFAGGLSSIQYF.

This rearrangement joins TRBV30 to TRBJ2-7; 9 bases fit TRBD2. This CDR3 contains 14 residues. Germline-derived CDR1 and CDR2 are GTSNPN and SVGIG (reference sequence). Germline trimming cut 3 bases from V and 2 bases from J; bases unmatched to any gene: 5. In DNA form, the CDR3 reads TGTGCCTGGAGGGGACTAGCCAGCACCTACGAGCAGTACTTC. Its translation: CAWRGLASTYEQYF.

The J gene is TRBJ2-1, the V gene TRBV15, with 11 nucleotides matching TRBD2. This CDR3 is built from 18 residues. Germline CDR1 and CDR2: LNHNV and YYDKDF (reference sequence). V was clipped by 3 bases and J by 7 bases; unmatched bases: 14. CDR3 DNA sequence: TGTGCCACCAGCAGCCATAAAACCGGGACTAGCGGAAGGAATGAGCAGTTCTTC. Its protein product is CATSSHKTGTSGRNEQFF.

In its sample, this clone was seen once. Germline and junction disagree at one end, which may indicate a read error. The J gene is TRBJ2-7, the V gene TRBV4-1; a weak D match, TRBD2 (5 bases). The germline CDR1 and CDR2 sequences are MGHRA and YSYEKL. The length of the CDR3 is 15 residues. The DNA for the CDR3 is TGTGCCAGCAGCCAAGGGCTAGCTATGGGGTACGAGCAGTACTTC. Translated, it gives CASSQGLAMGYEQYF.

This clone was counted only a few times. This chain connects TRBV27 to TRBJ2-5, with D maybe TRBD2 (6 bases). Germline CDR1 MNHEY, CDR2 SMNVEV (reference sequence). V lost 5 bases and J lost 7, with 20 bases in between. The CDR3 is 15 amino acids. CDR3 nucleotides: TGTGCCAGCAGTACCCACCCGGTAGCGGCCGGGACCCAGTACTTC. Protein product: CASSTHPVAAGTQYF.

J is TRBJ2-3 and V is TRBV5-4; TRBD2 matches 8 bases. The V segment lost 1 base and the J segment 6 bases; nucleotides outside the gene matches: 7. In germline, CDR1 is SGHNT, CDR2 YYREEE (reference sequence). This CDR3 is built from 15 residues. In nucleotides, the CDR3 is TGTGCCAGCAGCTTGAGCGGGAGTATTATGGATACGCAGTATTTT. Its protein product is CASSLSGSIMDTQYF.

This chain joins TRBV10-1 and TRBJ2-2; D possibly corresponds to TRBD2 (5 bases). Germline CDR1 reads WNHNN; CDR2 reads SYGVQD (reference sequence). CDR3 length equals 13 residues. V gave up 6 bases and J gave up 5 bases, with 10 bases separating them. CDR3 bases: TGCGCCAGCAGAGGAGGCGGGACCGGGGAGCTGTTTTTT. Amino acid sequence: CASRGGGTGELFF.

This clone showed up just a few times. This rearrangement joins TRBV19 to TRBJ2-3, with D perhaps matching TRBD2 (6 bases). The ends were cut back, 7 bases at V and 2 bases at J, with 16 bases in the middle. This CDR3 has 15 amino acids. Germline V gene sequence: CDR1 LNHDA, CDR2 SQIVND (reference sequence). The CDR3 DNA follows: TGTGCCAGTAAGTTTGGACTACATATCACAGATACGCAGTATTTT. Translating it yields CASKFGLHITDTQYF.

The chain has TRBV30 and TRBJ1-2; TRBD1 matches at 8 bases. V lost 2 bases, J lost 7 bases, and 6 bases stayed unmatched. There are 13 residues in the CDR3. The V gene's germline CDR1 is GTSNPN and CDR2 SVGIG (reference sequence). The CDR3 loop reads CAWSSSGTGGYTF. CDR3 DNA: TGTGCCTGGAGTAGCTCCGGGACAGGTGGCTACACCTTC. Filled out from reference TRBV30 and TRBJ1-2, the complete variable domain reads SQTIHQWPATLVQPVGSPLSLECTVEGTSNPNLYWYRQAAGRGLQLLFYSVGIGQISSEVPQNLSASRPQDRQFILSSKKLLLSDSGFYLCAWSSSGTGGYTFGSGTRLTVV.

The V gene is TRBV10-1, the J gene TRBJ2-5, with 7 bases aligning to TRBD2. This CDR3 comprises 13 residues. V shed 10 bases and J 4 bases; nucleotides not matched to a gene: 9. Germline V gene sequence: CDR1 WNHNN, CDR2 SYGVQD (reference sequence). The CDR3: CATSTGGTETQYF. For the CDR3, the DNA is TGCGCCACTAGCACGGGAGGAACAGAGACCCAGTACTTC.

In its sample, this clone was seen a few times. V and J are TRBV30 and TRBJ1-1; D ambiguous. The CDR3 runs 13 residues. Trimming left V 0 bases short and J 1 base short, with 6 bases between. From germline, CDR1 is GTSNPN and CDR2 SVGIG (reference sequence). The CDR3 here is CAWSVYKNTEAFF. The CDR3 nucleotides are TGTGCCTGGAGTGTTTACAAGAACACTGAAGCTTTCTTT.

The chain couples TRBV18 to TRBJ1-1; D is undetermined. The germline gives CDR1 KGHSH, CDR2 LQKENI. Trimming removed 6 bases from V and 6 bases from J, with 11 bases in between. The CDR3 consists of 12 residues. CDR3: CASSPELAEAFF. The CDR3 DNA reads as TGTGCCAGCTCGCCAGAACTGGCTGAAGCTTTCTTT.

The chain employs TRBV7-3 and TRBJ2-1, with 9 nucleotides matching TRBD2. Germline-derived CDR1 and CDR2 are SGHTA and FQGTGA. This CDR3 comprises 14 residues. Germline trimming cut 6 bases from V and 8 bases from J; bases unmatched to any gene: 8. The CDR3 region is CASSWASGTHEQFF. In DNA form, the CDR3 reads TGTGCCAGCAGTTGGGCTAGCGGGACGCATGAGCAGTTCTTC. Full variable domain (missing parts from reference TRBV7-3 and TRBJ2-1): GAGVSQTPSNKVTEKGKYVELRCDPISGHTALYWYRQSLGQGPEFLIYFQGTGAADDSGLPNDRFFAVRPEGSVSTLKIQRTERGDSAVYLCASSWASGTHEQFFGPGTRLTVL.

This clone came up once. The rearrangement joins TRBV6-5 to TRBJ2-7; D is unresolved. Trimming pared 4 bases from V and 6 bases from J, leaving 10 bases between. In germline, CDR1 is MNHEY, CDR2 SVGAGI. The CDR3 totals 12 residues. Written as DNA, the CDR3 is TGTGCCAGCAGTTCGGTGGGCAGCGAGCAGTACTTC. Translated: CASSSVGSEQYF.

In nucleotides, the CDR3 is TGTGCCTGGAGTCTCGGGGGGACCCAAGAGACCCAGTACTTC. Translating gives CAWSLGGTQETQYF. V and J are TRBV30 and TRBJ2-5; TRBD2 matches at 7 bases. The junction had 4 bases not matched to a gene; V was cut back by 2 bases and J by 1 base. Germline CDR1 is GTSNPN and CDR2 is SVGIG (reference sequence). The CDR3 is made up of 14 amino acids.

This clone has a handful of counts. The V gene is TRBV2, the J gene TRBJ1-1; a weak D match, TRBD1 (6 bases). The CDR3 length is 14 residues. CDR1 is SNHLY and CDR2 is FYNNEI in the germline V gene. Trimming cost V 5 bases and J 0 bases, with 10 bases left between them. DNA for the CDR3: TGTGCCAGCAGTCACAGGGAATTGAACACTGAAGCTTTCTTT. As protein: CASSHRELNTEAFF.

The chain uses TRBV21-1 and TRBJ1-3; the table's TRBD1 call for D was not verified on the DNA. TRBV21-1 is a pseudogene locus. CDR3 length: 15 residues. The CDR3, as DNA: TGTGCCAGCAGCGTAGCCGGGACACCTGGAAACACCATATATTTT. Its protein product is CASSVAGTPGNTIYF.

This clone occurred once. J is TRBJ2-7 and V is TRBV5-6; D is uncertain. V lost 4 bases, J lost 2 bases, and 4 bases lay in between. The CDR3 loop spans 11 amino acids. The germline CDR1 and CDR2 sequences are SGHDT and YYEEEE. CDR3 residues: CASSQTYEQYF. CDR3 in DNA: TGTGCCAGCAGCCAGACCTACGAGCAGTACTTC.